These T cell receptor beta chains were read from a single sample in a study of blood T cell repertoires in COVID-19. Here immunoSEQ multiplex PCR was the method, and the copy in TCRdb shows in-frame clones only, minus some. This table has roughly 70,000 clones, approximately 90% appearing once. Sequencing input: peripheral blood. These receptors all stem from an elderly woman with active COVID-19. Each CDR3 is given with its conserved first and last residue. The D gene is left open where the match is weak. Where a row states a size, it is once, few, many or the class of an expanded clone; other rows omit it.

CDR3 protein	CDR3 DNA	clone size	D gene	V gene	J gene
CASSSRRGTDTQYF	TGTGCCAGCAGCTCCCGCCGGGGCACAGATACGCAGTATTTT	.	.	TRBV5-4	TRBJ2-3
CASAPGQVGTDTQYF	TGCGCCAGTGCGCCGGGACAGGTGGGCACAGATACGCAGTATTTT	.	TRBD1	TRBV5-1	TRBJ2-3
CASIPSGATETQYF	TGTGCCAGCATCCCTAGTGGGGCTACGGAGACCCAGTACTTC	.	.	TRBV28	TRBJ2-5
CASSLAAGIMGFVGYTF	TGTGCCAGCAGCTTGGCGGCCGGGATTATGGGGTTTGTGGGCTACACCTTC	.	.	TRBV5-5	TRBJ1-2
CASTRDTRYSPLHF	TGTGCCAGCACCCGGGACACACGGTATTCACCCCTCCACTTT	.	.	TRBV19	TRBJ1-6
CASSLSRGFSYNEQFF	TGTGCCAGCAGCTTGTCAAGGGGCTTCTCCTACAATGAGCAGTTCTTC	once	.	TRBV5-4	TRBJ2-1
CASSEIGTRIYEQYF	TGTGCCAGCAGTGAAATAGGGACTAGGATATACGAGCAGTACTTC	.	TRBD2	TRBV2	TRBJ2-7
CASSLVGTSGSNEQFF	TGTGCCAGCAGCTTAGTAGGGACTAGCGGGAGCAATGAGCAGTTCTTC	few	TRBD2	TRBV13	TRBJ2-1
CASSLGGISTDTQYF	TGTGCCAGCAGCTTGGGAGGAATTAGCACAGATACGCAGTATTTT	.	.	TRBV7-3	TRBJ2-3
CASSVGTLSYEQYF	TGTGCCAGCAGCGTCGGTACGCTCTCCTACGAGCAGTACTTC	.	.	TRBV9	TRBJ2-7
CASSVGRGTDTQYF	TGTGCCAGCAGCGTAGGGAGGGGCACAGATACGCAGTATTTT	.	.	TRBV9	TRBJ2-3
CASSLREPGAKEQYF	TGTGCCAGCAGCTTAAGAGAACCGGGAGCCAAAGAGCAGTACTTC	.	.	TRBV7-9	TRBJ2-7
CASSSGQGGSETQYF	TGTGCCAGCAGTTCGGGACAGGGAGGGAGTGAGACCCAGTACTTC	.	TRBD1	TRBV28	TRBJ2-5
CASSYRASGTYEQYF	TGTGCCAGCAGTTACAGGGCTAGCGGAACCTACGAGCAGTACTTC	once	.	TRBV27	TRBJ2-7
CASSTGGRSADTQYF	TGTGCCAGCAGCACAGGGGGGAGGTCGGCAGATACGCAGTATTTT	.	TRBD1	TRBV7-6	TRBJ2-3
CASSYYGTNNDEQYF	TGTGCCAGCAGTTACTACGGGACTAATAACGACGAGCAGTACTTC	.	TRBD2	TRBV6-2/TRBV6-3	TRBJ2-7
CASRSGLAGGRGDTQYF	TGCGCCAGCAGGTCCGGACTAGCGGGAGGGCGGGGAGATACGCAGTATTTT	.	TRBD2	TRBV10-1	TRBJ2-3
CASNLQSVNTEAFF	TGTGCCAGCAACTTACAGTCAGTGAACACTGAAGCTTTCTTT	.	.	TRBV7-9	TRBJ1-1
CASSYGTSAAYEQYF	TGTGCCAGCAGTTACGGGACTAGCGCCGCCTACGAGCAGTACTTC	.	TRBD2	TRBV6-2/TRBV6-3	TRBJ2-7
CASSYQGGAGELFF	TGTGCCAGCAGTTACCAAGGAGGGGCCGGGGAGCTGTTTTTT	.	.	TRBV28	TRBJ2-2
CASSQGQPKNEQYF	TGCGCCAGCAGCCAGGGACAGCCTAAAAACGAGCAGTACTTC	.	TRBD1	TRBV5-1	TRBJ2-7
CASSSLTGDSGNTIYF	TGTGCCAGCAGCTCACTAACAGGGGACTCTGGAAACACCATATATTTT	.	TRBD1	TRBV5-8	TRBJ1-3
CATSREYRGNTGELFF	TGTGCCACCAGCAGAGAGTACAGGGGGAACACCGGGGAGCTGTTTTTT	.	TRBD1	TRBV15	TRBJ2-2
CASSLVGTATYEQYF	TGTGCCAGCAGCTTAGTTGGGACAGCGACCTACGAGCAGTACTTC	.	TRBD1	TRBV7-2	TRBJ2-7
CASSYPRGGSYEQYF	TGTGCCAGCAGTTACCCCCGGGGGGGCAGCTACGAGCAGTACTTC	.	TRBD2	TRBV6-6	TRBJ2-7
CATSDRDRGTGYTF	TGTGCCACCAGTGACCGGGACAGGGGGACTGGCTACACCTTC	.	TRBD1	TRBV24-1	TRBJ1-2
CASSAPDRGYEQYF	TGTGCCAGTAGTGCCCCCGACAGGGGATACGAGCAGTACTTC	.	TRBD1	TRBV19	TRBJ2-7
CASSYHRDRVGYTF	TGTGCCAGCAGCTACCACCGGGACAGGGTTGGCTACACCTTC	.	TRBD1	TRBV7-2	TRBJ1-2
CASSGLAGGQETQYF	TGTGCCAGCAGCGGACTAGCGGGAGGTCAAGAGACCCAGTACTTC	.	TRBD2	TRBV6-5	TRBJ2-5
CASRRAGQKETQYF	TGCGCCAGCAGGCGGGCGGGACAGAAAGAGACCCAGTACTTC	once	.	TRBV5-1	TRBJ2-5
CASSPRGLNTEAFF	TGTGCCAGCAGCCCCAGGGGCTTGAACACTGAAGCTTTCTTT	.	.	TRBV7-9	TRBJ1-1
CSASWSGRAAGANVLTF	TGCAGTGCTAGTTGGAGCGGGAGGGCCGCTGGGGCCAACGTCCTGACTTTC	.	TRBD2	TRBV20-1	TRBJ2-6
CASSLSLQGEDGYTF	TGTGCCAGCTCACTTTCACTACAGGGGGAAGATGGCTACACCTTC	.	TRBD1	TRBV18	TRBJ1-2